The TCR beta chain under discussion was sequenced for a study of blood T cell repertoires in COVID-19. Turning to the study itself: Samples of COVID-19 (acute and convalescent) were obtained from the United States, Italy and Spain.

This CDR3 is 14 amino acids long. This clone has only a few counts. TCRdb's copy holds only in-frame clones and misses some; the assay was immunoSEQ multiplex PCR. The table includes about 120,000 clones, 84% detected once. This TCR was sampled from a woman in her thirties who had recovered from COVID-19. Sequencing was performed on PBMCs or T cells enriched from blood (not recorded which). The rearrangement joins TRBV21-1 to TRBJ2-7; the table's D call of TRBD2 was not tested on the DNA. TRBV21-1 is flagged as a pseudogene. CDR3 DNA sequence: TGTGCCAGCAGCATCGGGACTCCCTCCTACGAGCAGTACTTC. Protein product: CASSIGTPSYEQYF.